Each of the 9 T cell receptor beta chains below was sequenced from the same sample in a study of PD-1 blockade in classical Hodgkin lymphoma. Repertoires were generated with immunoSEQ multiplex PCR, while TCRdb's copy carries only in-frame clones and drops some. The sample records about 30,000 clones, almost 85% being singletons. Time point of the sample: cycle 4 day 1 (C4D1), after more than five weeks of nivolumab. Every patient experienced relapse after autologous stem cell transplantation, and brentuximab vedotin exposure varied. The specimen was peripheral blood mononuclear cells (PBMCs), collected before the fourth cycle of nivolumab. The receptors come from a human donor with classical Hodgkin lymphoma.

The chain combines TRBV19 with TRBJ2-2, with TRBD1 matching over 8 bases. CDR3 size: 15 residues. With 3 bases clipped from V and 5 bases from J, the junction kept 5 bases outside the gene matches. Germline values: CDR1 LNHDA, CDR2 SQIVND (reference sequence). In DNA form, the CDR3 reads TGTGCCAGTAGTATTATGACAGGGGTTACCGGGGAGCTGTTTTTT. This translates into CASSIMTGVTGELFF.

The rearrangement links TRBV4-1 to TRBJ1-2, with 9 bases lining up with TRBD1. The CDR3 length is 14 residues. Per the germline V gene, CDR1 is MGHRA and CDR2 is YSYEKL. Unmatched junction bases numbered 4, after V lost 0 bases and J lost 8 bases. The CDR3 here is CASSQDPTGGGYTF. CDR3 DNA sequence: TGCGCCAGCAGCCAAGATCCTACAGGGGGCGGCTACACCTTC.

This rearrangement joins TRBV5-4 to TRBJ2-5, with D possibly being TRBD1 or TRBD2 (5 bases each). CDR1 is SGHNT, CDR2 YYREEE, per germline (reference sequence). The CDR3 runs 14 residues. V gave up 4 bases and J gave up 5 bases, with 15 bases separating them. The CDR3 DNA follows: TGTGCCAGCAGCCTAGAGAGGGGCCGGGAGACCCAGTACTTC. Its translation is CASSLERGRETQYF.

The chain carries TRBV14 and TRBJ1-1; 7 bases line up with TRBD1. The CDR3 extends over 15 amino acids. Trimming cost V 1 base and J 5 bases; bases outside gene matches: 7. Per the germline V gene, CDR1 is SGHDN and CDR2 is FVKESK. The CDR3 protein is CASSQVGGGMTEAFF. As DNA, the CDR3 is TGTGCCAGCAGCCAAGTAGGGGGCGGGATGACTGAAGCTTTCTTT.

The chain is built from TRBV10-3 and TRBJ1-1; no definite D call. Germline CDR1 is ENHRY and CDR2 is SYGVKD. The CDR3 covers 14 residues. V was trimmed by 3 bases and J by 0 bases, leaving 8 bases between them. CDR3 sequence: CAISESGLNTEAFF. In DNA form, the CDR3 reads TGTGCCATCAGTGAATCAGGACTGAACACTGAAGCTTTCTTT.

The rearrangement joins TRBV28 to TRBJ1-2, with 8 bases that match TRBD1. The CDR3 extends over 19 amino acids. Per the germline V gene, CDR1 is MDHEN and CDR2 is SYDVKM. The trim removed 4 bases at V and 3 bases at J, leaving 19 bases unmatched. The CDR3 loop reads CASSSIPRDRSGVYYGYTF. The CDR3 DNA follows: TGTGCCAGCAGTTCCATCCCCCGGGACAGGTCGGGAGTGTACTATGGCTACACCTTC.

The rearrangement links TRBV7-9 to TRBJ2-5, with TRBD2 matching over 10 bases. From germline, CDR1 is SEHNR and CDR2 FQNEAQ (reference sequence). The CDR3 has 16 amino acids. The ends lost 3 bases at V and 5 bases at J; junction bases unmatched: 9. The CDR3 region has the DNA TGTGCCAGCAGCTTGGCCAGCGGGGGGGCCGTTGAGACCCAGTACTTC. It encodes CASSLASGGAVETQYF.

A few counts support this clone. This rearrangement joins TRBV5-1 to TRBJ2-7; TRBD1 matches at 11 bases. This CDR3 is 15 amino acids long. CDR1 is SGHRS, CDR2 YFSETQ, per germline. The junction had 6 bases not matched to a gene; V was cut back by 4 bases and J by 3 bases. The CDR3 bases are TGCGCCAGCAGCCCCACCGGGACAGGGGGCTACGAGCAGTACTTC. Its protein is CASSPTGTGGYEQYF.

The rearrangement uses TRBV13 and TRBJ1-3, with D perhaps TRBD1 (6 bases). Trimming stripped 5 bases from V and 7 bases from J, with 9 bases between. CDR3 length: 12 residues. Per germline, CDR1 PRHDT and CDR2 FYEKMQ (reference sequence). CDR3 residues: CASSRGANTIYF. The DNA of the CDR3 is TGTGCCAGCAGCCGGGGGGCCAACACCATATATTTT.